The entry that follows covers one T cell receptor (beta chain) sequence. The data are from a study of human T cells and chemical hapten exposure. Unfractionated whole blood served as the source for total RNA extraction. Individual cDNA molecules had unique molecular identifiers attached to them by the library. Under the authors' procedure: Sampled TCR counts reached a median of approximately 100,000 per sample, with values ranging from 23,224 to 690,600. TCRdb reprocessed the 5' RACE reads via MiXCR and lists one record per CDR3 protein. Clone size and V and J calls follow TCRdb, not the original study. Of over 70,000 distinct CDR3 sequences in the sample, about a sixth are singletons; the top ten hold approximately 7%. CDR3 size: 15 residues. The V end was cut by 4 bases, the J end by 6 bases, with 21 bases between. Germline V gene data show CDR1 as SQVTM and CDR2 as ANQGSEA.

The gene calls are TRBV29-1 and TRBJ1-1; D may be TRBD1 (6 bases). The sequence derives from a female donor in good health. In DNA form, the CDR3 reads TGCAGCGTTGGGGTGTTTGGGGGGCGCCGGGCTGAAGCTTTCTTT. Translation: CSVGVFGGRRAEAFF.